The 5 T cell receptor beta chains below all came from one sample that was sequenced in a study of shared clonotypes between healthy human individuals. Repertoires were generated with immunoSEQ multiplex PCR, while TCRdb's copy carries only in-frame clones and drops some. Of about 490,000 clones listed, 81% are singletons. The sequencing input was PBMCs. These receptors were taken from a middle-aged woman in good health. Some clones in this sample may be carry-over from other donors' samples.

About this clone itself: A far larger clone differs by one base, so this is likely a read error. The CDR3 ends on some other residue instead of the conserved phenylalanine or tryptophan, so this is likely a read error. V gene TRBV5-4 combines with J gene TRBJ2-7; no clear D. Germline CDR1 and CDR2: SGHNT and YYREEE (reference sequence). The V end was cut by 0 bases, the J end by 6 bases, with 13 bases between. The CDR3 loop spans 14 amino acids. The CDR3 reads CASSLGQWKGEQYL. The DNA for the CDR3 is TGTGCCAGCAGCTTGGGGCAATGGAAGGGCGAGCAGTACCTC.

This clone was counted only a few times. A far larger clone is a single base away, which makes a read error likely. Distinct nucleotide sequences in the sample also encode this CDR3. The rearrangement links TRBV29-1 to TRBJ1-5; TRBD1 is a possible D gene (6 bases). Looked up from germline, CDR1 is SQVTM and CDR2 is ANQGSEA. This CDR3 has 13 residues. CDR3 sequence: CSVSSGGNQPQHF. The DNA of the CDR3 is TGCAGCGTCTCCTCGGGGGGCAATCAACCCCAGCATTTT.

Concerning this clone itself: It is likely a read error: a sequence one base away is far more abundant. At the DNA level, this CDR3 is encoded by other sequences in the same sample as well. CDR3 in amino acids: CASSLARVLGRETQYF. CDR3 sequence (DNA): TGCGCCAGCAGCTTGGCCAGGGTGTTAGGGCGGGAGACCCAGTACTTC. V usage is TRBV5-1 and J usage is TRBJ2-5, with D possibly being TRBD1 (5 bases). CDR3 length: 16 amino acids. From germline, CDR1 is SGHRS and CDR2 YFSETQ. V lost 0 bases, J lost 5 bases, and 17 bases lay in between.

The CDR3 protein is CAWLGRPLPHNEQFF. CDR3 DNA sequence: TGTGCCTGGCTCGGGAGGCCCCTACCCCACAATGAGCAGTTCTTC. The chain carries TRBV30 and TRBJ2-1; 7 bases fit TRBD2. This CDR3 contains 15 residues. The germline CDR1 and CDR2 sequences are GTSNPN and SVGIG (reference sequence). Germline trimming cut 5 bases from V and 5 bases from J; bases unmatched to any gene: 12.

On this clone: A far larger clone lies a single base away; this is likely a read error. V gene TRBV4-1 combines with J gene TRBJ2-5, with unresolved D. The CDR3 has 15 residues. Germline V gene sequence: CDR1 MGHRA, CDR2 YSYEKL. The ends were cut back, 0 bases at V and 4 bases at J, with 12 bases in the middle. The CDR3 reads CASSQDWLTPETQYF. CDR3 coding DNA: TGCGCCAGCAGCCAAGATTGGCTCACCCCAGAGACCCAGTACTTC.